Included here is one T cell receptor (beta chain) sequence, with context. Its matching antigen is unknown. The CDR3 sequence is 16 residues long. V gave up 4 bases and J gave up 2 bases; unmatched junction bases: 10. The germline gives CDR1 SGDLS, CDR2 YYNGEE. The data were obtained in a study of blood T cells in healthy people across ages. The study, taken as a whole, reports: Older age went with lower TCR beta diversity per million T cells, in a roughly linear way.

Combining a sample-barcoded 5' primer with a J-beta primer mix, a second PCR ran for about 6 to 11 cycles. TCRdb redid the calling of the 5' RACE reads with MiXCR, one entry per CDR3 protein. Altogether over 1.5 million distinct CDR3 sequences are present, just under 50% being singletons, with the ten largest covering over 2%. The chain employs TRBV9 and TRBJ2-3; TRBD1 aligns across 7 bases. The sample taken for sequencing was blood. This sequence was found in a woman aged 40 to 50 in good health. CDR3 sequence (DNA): TGTGCCAGCAGCAGCAGAGGGGGCCCCAACACAGATACGCAGTATTTT. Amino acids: CASSSRGGPNTDTQYF.